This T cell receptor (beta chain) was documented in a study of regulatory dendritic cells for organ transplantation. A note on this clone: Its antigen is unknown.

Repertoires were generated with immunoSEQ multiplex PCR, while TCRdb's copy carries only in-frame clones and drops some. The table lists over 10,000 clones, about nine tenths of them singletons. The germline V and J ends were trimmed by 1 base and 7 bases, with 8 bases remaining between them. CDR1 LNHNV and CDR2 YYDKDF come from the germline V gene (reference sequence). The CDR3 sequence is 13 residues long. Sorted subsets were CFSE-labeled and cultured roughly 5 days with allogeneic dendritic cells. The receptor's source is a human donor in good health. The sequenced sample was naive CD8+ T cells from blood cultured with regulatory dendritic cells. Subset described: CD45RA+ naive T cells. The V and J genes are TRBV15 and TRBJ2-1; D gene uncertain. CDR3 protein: CATSRVPGNEQFF. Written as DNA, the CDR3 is TGTGCCACCAGCAGAGTTCCCGGTAATGAGCAGTTCTTC.